Each of the 8 T cell receptor beta chains below was sequenced from the same sample in a study of regulatory T cells in long-lasting Graves disease. Time point defined: newly diagnosed GD, antithyroid drugs for less than 3 months. PBMC-extracted RNA yielded the TCR library. Library construction for TCR beta used iRepertoire HTBI primers and Arm-PCR of CDR3 regions. TCRdb re-derived calls from the multiplex PCR reads in MiXCR, one entry per CDR3 protein. The sample consists of roughly 500,000 distinct CDR3 sequences, around 12% of them appearing once. These same data were also listed under a study on T cells in Graves' hyperthyroidism and ophthalmopathy.

The source material was peripheral blood mononuclear cells (PBMCs), sampled at new diagnosis, from a patient treated with antithyroid drugs. The receptor set was obtained from a woman aged 25 to 45 with Graves disease.

This clonotype was counted at least ten times. V and J are TRBV30 and TRBJ2-1, with D perhaps TRBD2 (6 bases). Trimming removed 0 bases at V and 5 bases at J, with 14 bases between. The CDR3 runs to 15 residues. Germline loops: CDR1 GTSNPN, CDR2 SVGIG (reference sequence). The CDR3 region is CAWSVRGLGHNEQFF. The DNA of the CDR3 is TGTGCCTGGAGTGTAAGGGGACTTGGCCACAATGAGCAGTTCTTC. Complete variable domain (other parts from reference TRBV30 and TRBJ2-1): SQTIHQWPATLVQPVGSPLSLECTVEGTSNPNLYWYRQAAGRGLQLLFYSVGIGQISSEVPQNLSASRPQDRQFILSSKKLLLSDSGFYLCAWSVRGLGHNEQFFGPGTRLTVL.

The V gene is TRBV7-9, the J gene TRBJ2-1; D remains unclear. V lost 5 bases to trimming and J lost 5 bases, with 13 bases between them. This CDR3 is built from 14 residues. CDR1 is SEHNR and CDR2 is FQNEAQ in the germline V gene (reference sequence). DNA of the CDR3: TGTGCCAGCAGCCCCTCCTCGACTGACAATGAGCAGTTCTTC. It codes for CASSPSSTDNEQFF.

This clonotype showed up just a few times. V is TRBV29-1 and J is TRBJ2-1, with D perhaps matching TRBD1 (6 bases). Per germline, CDR1 SQVTM and CDR2 ANQGSEA. V lost 1 base to trimming and J lost 2 bases, with 12 bases between them. The CDR3 contains 15 residues. The CDR3 DNA reads TGCAGCGTTGAAGTTGTAACAGGGCCCTACAATGAGCAGTTCTTC. It specifies CSVEVVTGPYNEQFF.

At least ten counts were recorded for this clonotype. This CDR3 reads CSVRDSTDTQYF. The CDR3 region has the DNA TGCAGCGTTCGGGACAGCACAGATACGCAGTATTTT. The chain has TRBV29-1 and TRBJ2-3, with D possibly being TRBD1 or TRBD2 (5 bases each). Germline CDR1 reads SQVTM; CDR2 reads ANQGSEA. The CDR3 is 12 amino acids. Trimming removed 5 bases from V and 0 bases from J, with 6 bases in between.

The sample holds many counts of this clonotype. The V call is TRBV20-1, the J call TRBJ1-5, with TRBD1 matching over 12 bases. The CDR3 extends over 14 amino acids. Germline V gene sequence: CDR1 DFQATT, CDR2 SNEGSKA (reference sequence). After removal of 5 bases from V and 7 bases from J, the junction contained 6 bases not matched to a gene. The DNA of the CDR3 is TGCAGTGCTCAGGGACAGGGGGCAGAACAGCCCCAGCATTTT. Its protein is CSAQGQGAEQPQHF.

The sample holds many counts of this clonotype. The genes are TRBV5-6 and TRBJ2-1, with D perhaps assigned TRBD1 or TRBD2 (5 bases each). The V gene's germline CDR1 is SGHDT and CDR2 YYEEEE. Trimming left V 1 base short and J 2 bases short, with 13 bases between. This CDR3 comprises 16 residues. The CDR3 spells CASSLWVRGAYNEQFF. DNA for the CDR3: TGTGCCAGCAGCTTGTGGGTCCGGGGCGCCTACAATGAGCAGTTCTTC.

The rearrangement uses TRBV24-1 and TRBJ2-2, with D maybe TRBD1 (5 bases). Deletions cut 7 bases from V and 4 bases from J, with 9 bases between. Germline values: CDR1 KGHDR, CDR2 SFDVKD. This CDR3 has 13 residues. The DNA for the CDR3 is TGTGCCACCAGCAGGGATGGCACCGGGGAGCTGTTTTTT. Residues: CATSRDGTGELFF.

At least ten counts were recorded for this clonotype. This chain uses TRBV19 with TRBJ2-1, with 12 bases identical to TRBD1. From germline, CDR1 is LNHDA and CDR2 SQIVND (reference sequence). This CDR3 has 16 amino acids. V trimming: 11 bases; J trimming: 6 bases; junction bases outside the gene matches: 14. The CDR3 spells CASQTPGQGAVNEQFF. CDR3 sequence (DNA): TGTGCCTCTCAAACCCCGGGACAGGGGGCCGTCAATGAGCAGTTCTTC.